Shown below are 20 T cell receptor beta chains from a single sample sequenced in a study of T cells in Graves' hyperthyroidism and ophthalmopathy. The CDR3 regions of TCR beta were amplified from RNA transcripts. The study used the HTBI primer set for a first-round RT-PCR of the TCR CDR3. TCRdb ran MiXCR on the multiplex PCR reads and lists one entry per CDR3 protein. Of 620,000 or so distinct CDR3 sequences in the sample, approximately 15% were seen once. Sequencing used blood. The receptors shown here come from a woman between 45 and 60 years old with Graves' ophthalmopathy.

Many counts were recorded for this clonotype. The V gene is TRBV5-1, the J gene TRBJ2-7, with 11 nucleotides matching TRBD2. The CDR3 has 16 amino acids. J lost 5 bases, V lost 4 bases, and 11 bases had no gene match. Germline V gives CDR1 SGHRS, CDR2 YFSETQ. CDR3 bases: TGCGCCAGCAGCCCGGGACTAGCGGTGAATTCGGACGAGCAGTACTTC. This sequence encodes CASSPGLAVNSDEQYF.

Here the CDR3 reads CASSTDRGVSQETQYF. CDR3 nucleotides: TGCGCCAGCAGCACTGACAGGGGGGTTTCTCAAGAGACCCAGTACTTC. This chain uses TRBV5-1 with TRBJ2-5, with 9 bases that match TRBD1. Germline CDR1 SGHRS, CDR2 YFSETQ. The CDR3 is 16 amino acids. Trimming at V came to 4 bases and at J to 2 bases, leaving 9 bases not matched to a gene.

This clonotype was recorded many times. The chain links TRBV5-1 to TRBJ2-3; a weak D match, TRBD2 (6 bases). The CDR3 covers 14 residues. Germline V gene data show CDR1 as SGHRS and CDR2 as YFSETQ. The V end lost 5 bases, the J end lost 6 bases, and 16 bases lay between the germline ends. Here the CDR3 DNA reads TGCGCCAGCAGTGTAACGGGGGATGGGGATACGCAGTATTTT. Translation: CASSVTGDGDTQYF. Full variable domain (remainder filled in from reference TRBV5-1 and TRBJ2-3): KAGVTQTPRYLIKTRGQQVTLSCSPISGHRSVSWYQQTPGQGLQFLFEYFSETQRNKGNFPGRFSGRQFSNSRSEMNVSTLELGDSALYLCASSVTGDGDTQYFGPGTRLTVL.

This clonotype was recorded many times. This chain links TRBV18 with TRBJ2-5, with 9 bases fitting TRBD1. CDR3 length: 14 residues. Per germline, CDR1 KGHSH and CDR2 LQKENI. J was trimmed by 5 bases and V by 6 bases; bases with no gene match: 7. The CDR3 is CASSLKQGAETQYF. DNA of the CDR3: TGTGCCAGCTCCCTCAAACAGGGGGCTGAGACCCAGTACTTC. Full variable domain (missing parts from reference TRBV18 and TRBJ2-5): NAGVMQNPRHLVRRRGQEARLRCSPMKGHSHVYWYRQLPEEGLKFMVYLQKENIIDESGMPKERFSAEFPKEGPSILRIQQVVRGDSAAYFCASSLKQGAETQYFGPGTRLLVL.

This clonotype was detected ten times or more. The chain recombines TRBV28 with TRBJ2-3, with 9 bases fitting TRBD2. CDR3 size: 15 residues. The germline V gene has CDR1 MDHEN and CDR2 SYDVKM. V trimming: 2 bases; J trimming: 4 bases; junction bases outside the gene matches: 4. The CDR3 sequence: CASSLTSGFADTQYF. The DNA for the CDR3 is TGTGCCAGCAGTTTAACTAGCGGGTTCGCAGATACGCAGTATTTT.

This clonotype showed up many times. This chain uses TRBV7-8 with TRBJ2-1; 10 nucleotides agree with TRBD2. CDR1 and CDR2 (germline): SGHVS, FQNEAQ. The CDR3 length is 16 residues. After removal of 5 bases from V and 0 bases from J, the junction contained 4 bases not matched to a gene. The CDR3 loop reads CASSALAGVSYNEQFF. Here the CDR3 DNA reads TGTGCCAGCAGCGCTCTAGCGGGAGTCTCCTACAATGAGCAGTTCTTC.

This clonotype was seen at least ten times. The chain links TRBV4-2 to TRBJ2-1; TRBD2 might be the D (6 bases). Germline V gene lookup returns CDR1 LGHNA and CDR2 YNFKEQ. This CDR3 comprises 17 residues. Trimming removed 0 bases at V and 3 bases at J, with 15 bases between. CDR3 in amino acids: CASSQEKREAIYNEQFF. The CDR3 DNA is TGTGCCAGCAGCCAAGAGAAGAGGGAGGCAATCTACAATGAGCAGTTCTTC.

V gene TRBV30 combines with J gene TRBJ2-2; tentatively, D is TRBD2 (6 bases). CDR3 length: 14 residues. V lost 4 bases and J 0 bases, leaving 9 bases between the germline ends. Germline V gene sequence: CDR1 GTSNPN, CDR2 SVGIG (reference sequence). The CDR3 here is CAWMGTPNTGELFF. The CDR3 nucleotides read TGTGCCTGGATGGGGACTCCGAACACCGGGGAGCTGTTTTTT.

In this sample, this clonotype turned up a few times. The chain combines TRBV27 with TRBJ2-1; 9 positions match TRBD2. The trim removed 7 bases at V and 5 bases at J, leaving 18 bases unmatched. CDR1 and CDR2 from the germline V gene are MNHEY and SMNVEV (reference sequence). The CDR3 totals 18 residues. Here the CDR3 DNA reads TGTGCCAGCATGTCTCTGGTTTTAAGTAGCGGGAGTGACAATGAGCAGTTCTTC. This encodes CASMSLVLSSGSDNEQFF.

This clonotype was observed a handful of times. The genes are TRBV2 and TRBJ1-5, with a tentative D call TRBD1 (6 bases). In germline, CDR1 is SNHLY, CDR2 FYNNEI. The CDR3 is 14 residues long. V gave up 7 bases and J gave up 0 bases, with 10 bases separating them. The CDR3 DNA sequence: TGTGCCAGCACAGGGGTACATAGCAATCAGCCCCAGCATTTT. This translates into CASTGVHSNQPQHF.

This clonotype was recorded at least ten times. The chain combines TRBV20-1 with TRBJ2-3; the D gene is possibly TRBD2 (5 bases). The germline V gene encodes CDR1 DFQATT and CDR2 SNEGSKA (reference sequence). The CDR3 covers 14 residues. V gave up 3 bases and J gave up 2 bases, with 12 bases separating them. CDR3 protein: CSASAGISTDTQYF. CDR3 bases: TGCAGTGCTAGCGCCGGGATCTCCACAGATACGCAGTATTTT.

There are a few counts of this clonotype. The chain couples TRBV29-1 to TRBJ2-5; D is unclear. The CDR3 is made up of 15 amino acids. Per germline, CDR1 SQVTM and CDR2 ANQGSEA. Trimming stripped 4 bases from V and 1 base from J, with 16 bases between. The DNA of the CDR3 is TGCAGCGTTGGCTCTGCTCCGGTGTTCCAAGAGACCCAGTACTTC. This sequence encodes CSVGSAPVFQETQYF.

This clonotype was found many times. The genes are TRBV7-2 and TRBJ2-1; D gene ambiguous. Germline V CDR1 and CDR2: SGHTA, FQGNSA. Trimming removed 7 bases at V and 2 bases at J, with 15 bases between. The CDR3 runs 15 residues. The CDR3 bases are TGTGCCAGCACCTCGGACCCCAACCCCTACAATGAGCAGTTCTTC. This encodes CASTSDPNPYNEQFF.

This clonotype came up many times. V gene TRBV7-3 combines with J gene TRBJ2-1, with D unclear. The CDR3 is 14 amino acids. The V end was cut by 3 bases, the J end by 4 bases, with 10 bases between. Germline V gene data show CDR1 as SGHTA and CDR2 as FQGTGA. The CDR3 DNA follows: TGTGCCAGCAGCTTCGCGAGTGGATACAATGAGCAGTTCTTC. Its translation is CASSFASGYNEQFF.

This clonotype has at least ten counts. This sequence joins TRBV30 and TRBJ2-7; D is perhaps TRBD1 or TRBD2 (5 bases each). The CDR3 extends over 13 amino acids. CDR1 GTSNPN and CDR2 SVGIG come from the germline V gene (reference sequence). The ends were cut back, 8 bases at V and 0 bases at J, with 14 bases in the middle. In nucleotides, the CDR3 is TGTGCCGGATCCGGGGCGGACTCCTACGAGCAGTACTTC. Protein product: CAGSGADSYEQYF.

This clonotype was recorded at least ten times. The chain recombines TRBV12-3 or TRBV12-4 with TRBJ2-7; D gene unclear. The germline V and J ends were trimmed by 2 bases and 6 bases, with 11 bases remaining between them. CDR3 length equals 13 residues. CDR3 nucleotides: TGTGCCAGCAGTTTAATGAGATCGGGCGAGCAGTACTTC. Its translation is CASSLMRSGEQYF.

This clonotype was seen repeatedly, ten times or more. The chain joins TRBV5-1 to TRBJ1-1; D is possibly TRBD1 (5 bases). The CDR3 totals 16 residues. Germline loops: CDR1 SGHRS, CDR2 YFSETQ. The germline V and J ends were trimmed by 3 bases and 0 bases, with 15 bases remaining between them. The CDR3 region is CASSSSSRDLNTEAFF. In nucleotides, the CDR3 is TGCGCCAGCAGCTCGTCAAGCAGGGACCTGAACACTGAAGCTTTCTTT.

In its sample, this clonotype was seen many times. The chain combines TRBV28 with TRBJ1-1; D gene uncertain. CDR3 length: 15 amino acids. Germline-derived CDR1 and CDR2 are MDHEN and SYDVKM. V lost 1 base to trimming and J lost 1 base, with 10 bases between them. The CDR3 DNA sequence: TGTGCCAGCAGTTTATATAGGGAACGGAACACTGAAGCTTTCTTT. This codes for CASSLYRERNTEAFF.

Concerning this clonotype itself: A much more abundant neighbour one base away suggests this may be a read error. The chain combines TRBV13 with TRBJ2-1; 7 nucleotides match TRBD2. Germline trimming cut 5 bases from V and 7 bases from J; bases unmatched to any gene: 14. The CDR3 has 16 amino acids. Germline CDR1 PRHDT, CDR2 FYEKMQ (reference sequence). In nucleotides, the CDR3 is TGTGCCAGCAGCAGAACCGGGACTAACGGGAGGAATGAGCAGTTCTTC. It translates to CASSRTGTNGRNEQFF.

This clonotype came up many times. The chain joins TRBV6-2 or TRBV6-3 to TRBJ1-1; the D gene is possibly TRBD1 (5 bases). Trimming removed 0 bases at V and 0 bases at J, with 11 bases between. The CDR3 is made up of 16 amino acids. Per the germline V gene, CDR1 is MNHEY and CDR2 is SVGEGT. The DNA of the CDR3 is TGTGCCAGCAGTTACTCGTACAGGAGTATGAACACTGAAGCTTTCTTT. This sequence encodes CASSYSYRSMNTEAFF.